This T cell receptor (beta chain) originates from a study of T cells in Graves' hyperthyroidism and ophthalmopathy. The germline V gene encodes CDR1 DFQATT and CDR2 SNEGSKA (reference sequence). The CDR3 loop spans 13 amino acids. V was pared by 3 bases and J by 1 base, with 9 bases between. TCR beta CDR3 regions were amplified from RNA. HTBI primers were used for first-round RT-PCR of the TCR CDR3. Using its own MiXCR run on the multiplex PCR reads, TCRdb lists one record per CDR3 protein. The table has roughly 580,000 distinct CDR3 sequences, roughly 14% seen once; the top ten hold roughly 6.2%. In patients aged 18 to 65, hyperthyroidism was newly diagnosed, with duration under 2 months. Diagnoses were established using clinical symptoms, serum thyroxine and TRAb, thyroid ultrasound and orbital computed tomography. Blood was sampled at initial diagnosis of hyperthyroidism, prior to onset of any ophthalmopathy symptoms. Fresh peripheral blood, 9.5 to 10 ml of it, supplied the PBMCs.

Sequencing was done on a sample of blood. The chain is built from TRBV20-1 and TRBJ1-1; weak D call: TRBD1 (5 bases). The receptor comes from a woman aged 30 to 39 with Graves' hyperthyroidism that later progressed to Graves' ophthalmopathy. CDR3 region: CSASPQGNTEAFF. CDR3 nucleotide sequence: TGCAGTGCTAGCCCCCAGGGGAACACTGAAGCTTTCTTT.